The rows below give T cell receptor beta chains drawn from one sample of a study of T cell responses to AZD1222 COVID-19 vaccine. Only in-frame clones appear in the TCRdb table, and some are missing; sequencing was by immunoSEQ multiplex PCR. The table lists roughly 80,000 clones, 70% to 85% of them singletons. The material was peripheral blood, obtained on day 0 of AZD1222 vaccination. The receptor source for this set is an adult in good health. Both conserved end residues are part of each CDR3. A D gene is named only where the DNA matches it firmly. Clone size is not always given. Where it is, it says once, few, many or a class for expanded clones.

>.|TRBJ1-3|TRBV10-2|.
CASSERVSSGNTIYF
TGCGCCAGCAGTGAGAGGGTCAGCTCTGGAAACACCATATATTTT
>TRBD1|TRBJ1-2|TRBV11-2|.
CASSWRDRANYGYTF
TGTGCCAGCAGCTGGCGGGACAGAGCTAACTATGGCTACACCTTC
>.|TRBJ1-5|TRBV6-5|.
CASSARRTNQPQHF
TGTGCCAGCAGCGCGAGACGGACGAATCAGCCCCAGCATTTT
>.|TRBJ2-7|TRBV5-5|.
CASSFQSSYEQYF
TGTGCCAGCAGCTTCCAAAGCTCCTACGAGCAGTACTTC
>.|TRBJ1-2|TRBV30|.
CAWSEGLPGYTF
TGTGCCTGGAGTGAGGGGCTTCCCGGCTACACCTTC
>TRBD2|TRBJ2-7|TRBV5-6|.
CASSLGRDYFYEQYF
TGTGCCAGCAGCTTGGGCCGGGACTACTTCTACGAGCAGTACTTC
>TRBD1|TRBJ2-5|TRBV7-9|.
CASSSQDRGSYQETQYF
TGTGCCAGCAGCTCGCAGGACAGGGGCTCGTACCAAGAGACCCAGTACTTC
>.|TRBJ2-4|TRBV6-2/TRBV6-3|.
CASSKGEGLRAKNIQYF
TGTGCCAGCAGTAAGGGGGAGGGCCTGAGGGCCAAAAACATTCAGTACTTC
>TRBD1|TRBJ1-5|TRBV19|.
CASSRDRSGNQPQHF
TGTGCCAGTAGTAGGGACAGGTCAGGCAATCAGCCCCAGCATTTT
>.|TRBJ1-1|TRBV5-6|once
CASSAPLWADSNTEAFF
TGTGCCAGCAGCGCGCCGCTCTGGGCAGACTCGAACACTGAAGCTTTCTTT
>.|TRBJ2-5|TRBV5-1|.
CASSLGGPQTQYF
TGCGCCAGCAGCTTAGGGGGTCCCCAGACCCAGTACTTC
>.|TRBJ2-7|TRBV6-2/TRBV6-3|.
CASSYSSSEQYF
TGTGCCAGCAGTTACTCCTCCTCCGAGCAGTACTTC
>.|TRBJ2-7|TRBV10-1|.
CASSPDWPYEQYF
TGCGCCAGCAGCCCCGATTGGCCCTACGAGCAGTACTTC
>TRBD2|TRBJ2-3|TRBV7-2|few
CASSSTGLAHDTQYF
TGTGCCAGCAGCTCCACGGGACTAGCGCATGATACGCAGTATTTT
>.|TRBJ1-5|TRBV7-8|.
CASSLDGASNQPQHF
TGTGCCAGCAGCTTGGATGGGGCGAGCAATCAGCCCCAGCATTTT